The clone carrying this TCR beta chain was seen a few times. The length of the CDR3 is 16 residues. Trimming removed 1 base from V and 4 bases from J; junction bases left unmatched: 9. In germline, CDR1 is SGHRS, CDR2 YFSETQ. The sample comes from a study of T-cell memory formation after mild COVID-19. Each CDR3 protein is one row after TCRdb ran MiXCR on the 5' RACE reads. The table has just under 550,000 distinct CDR3 sequences, 20% seen once; the top ten hold about an eighth. The genes are TRBV5-1 and TRBJ2-5; 8 bases are shared with TRBD2. Specimen: PBMCs or a T cell subset sorted from them (not recorded which). This receptor was taken from an adult woman who had mild COVID-19 (a few samples of this study predate the infection). Cell type and time point are not known. The CDR3 DNA is TGCGCCAGCAGCTTGTTGGACGGGGGGGCCCGAGAGACCCAGTACTTC. This translates into CASSLLDGGARETQYF.